These 9 T cell receptor beta chains originate from one sample sequenced in a study of OX40 agonist ivuxolimab in advanced cancers. The protocol was immunoSEQ multiplex PCR, while the TCRdb copy is restricted to in-frame clones and leaves out a portion. The repertoire includes fewer than 80,000 clones, more than 70% of them detected once, and around 0.53% sits in the top ten. The input for sequencing was CD4+ or CD8+ T cells sorted from blood, taken in a trial of the OX40 agonist ivuxolimab. These receptors were obtained from an adult with an advanced solid tumor such as melanoma, head and neck, liver or kidney cancer.

This clone was detected only once. The V call is TRBV19, the J call TRBJ1-2; possibly TRBD1 for D (5 bases). The CDR3 covers 13 residues. Germline loops: CDR1 LNHDA, CDR2 SQIVND (reference sequence). V gave up 4 bases and J gave up 2 bases, with 8 bases separating them. The CDR3 loop is CASSRQNNYGYTF. CDR3 bases: TGTGCCAGTAGTAGACAGAACAACTATGGCTACACCTTC.

This clone was seen once. The rearrangement links TRBV5-6 to TRBJ2-3, with a possible D match to TRBD1 (5 bases). Germline loops: CDR1 SGHDT, CDR2 YYEEEE. Trimming pared 2 bases from V and 6 bases from J, leaving 16 bases between. CDR3 length equals 15 residues. The CDR3 bases are TGTGCCAGCAGCTTACCGACAGCCCTTATGGATACGCAGTATTTT. Protein: CASSLPTALMDTQYF. Full variable domain (remainder filled in from reference TRBV5-6 and TRBJ2-3): DAGVTQSPTHLIKTRGQQVTLRCSPKSGHDTVSWYQQALGQGPQFIFQYYEEEERQRGNFPDRFSGHQFPNYSSELNVNALLLGDSALYLCASSLPTALMDTQYFGPGTRLTVL.

The V and J genes are TRBV2 and TRBJ1-2; D uncertain. There are 12 residues in the CDR3. V lost 0 bases and J lost 5, with 4 bases in between. Germline V lookup: CDR1 SNHLY, CDR2 FYNNEI. DNA for the CDR3: TGTGCCAGCAGTGAAGCAAGGTATGGCTACACCTTC. This codes for CASSEARYGYTF.

This rearrangement joins TRBV20-1 to TRBJ1-2; the D gene is possibly TRBD1 (5 bases). CDR3 length: 11 residues. With 6 bases removed from V and 7 bases from J, the gap between germline ends came to 12 bases. CDR1 and CDR2 (germline): DFQATT, SNEGSKA (reference sequence). CDR3 region: CSAPNQGGYTF. The CDR3 DNA reads TGCAGTGCACCGAACCAGGGTGGCTACACCTTC.

This CDR3 reads CSGRGGSEETQYF. As DNA, the CDR3 is TGCAGCGGTCGGGGGGGCTCTGAAGAGACCCAGTACTTC. V and J are TRBV29-1 and TRBJ2-5; 8 bases line up with TRBD2. Germline values: CDR1 SQVTM, CDR2 ANQGSEA. The CDR3 is 13 amino acids. V trimming: 7 bases; J trimming: 3 bases; junction bases outside the gene matches: 7.

DNA of the CDR3: TGTGCCAGCTCACCAAGCGGCAGGGGGACCGGGGAGCTGTTTTTT. It specifies CASSPSGRGTGELFF. The J gene is TRBJ2-2, the V gene TRBV18; 7 nucleotides align to TRBD1. Germline assignment: CDR1 KGHSH and CDR2 LQKENI. The junction had 5 bases not matched to a gene; V was cut back by 2 bases and J by 5 bases. The length of the CDR3 is 15 residues.

The V and J genes are TRBV7-8 and TRBJ2-5; D is unclear. CDR3 length equals 12 residues. The V gene's germline CDR1 is SGHVS and CDR2 FQNEAQ. V shed 1 base and J shed 7 bases, with 7 bases lying between them. For the CDR3, the DNA is TGTGCCAGCAGCTTAGTAGCTGGGACCCAGTACTTC. As protein: CASSLVAGTQYF.

This sequence joins TRBV5-1 and TRBJ2-7, with 7 bases that match TRBD1. The CDR3 has 13 amino acids. CDR1 and CDR2 from the germline V gene are SGHRS and YFSETQ. V shed 4 bases, J shed 7 bases, and the junction held 8 bases outside the gene matches. The DNA of the CDR3 is TGCGCCAGCAGCCCCGGGACAGTCATAGAGCAGTACTTC. As protein: CASSPGTVIEQYF.

The chain is built from TRBV18 and TRBJ2-7; maybe TRBD1 (6 bases). Trimming shortened V by 6 bases and J by 1 base, and 13 bases separated the two germline ends. CDR1 and CDR2 (germline): KGHSH, LQKENI. There are 14 residues in the CDR3. The DNA for the CDR3 is TGTGCCAGCTCTTTGGGGGCAGGTTCCTACGAGCAGTACTTC. The encoded protein is CASSLGAGSYEQYF.